A selection of T cell receptor beta chains follows, all from one sample in a study of blood T cell repertoires in COVID-19. TCRdb keeps only in-frame clones here, not all; method: immunoSEQ multiplex PCR. The sample includes 250,000 to 350,000 clones, roughly 88% of them seen just once. The material sequenced was peripheral blood. These receptors all stem from a human donor with COVID-19, enrolled during active disease. The donor label of this sample is uncertain. Each CDR3 is given with its conserved first and last residue. The order of the fields is J gene, clone size, D gene, V gene, CDR3 DNA, CDR3 protein. The D gene is left open where the match is weak. Where a row states a size, it is once, few, many or the class of an expanded clone; other rows omit it.

J: TRBJ2-1
size: NA
D: TRBD1
V: TRBV30
DNA: TGTGCTGGGGGCCAGGGGGCCCCCTACAATGAGCAGTTCTTC
CDR3: CAGGQGAPYNEQFF

J: TRBJ2-1
size: NA
D: NA
V: TRBV12-3/TRBV12-4
DNA: TGTGCCAGCAAACAGGGATGGTTCAATGAGCAGTTCTTC
CDR3: CASKQGWFNEQFF

J: TRBJ1-2
size: few
D: NA
V: TRBV5-1
DNA: TGCGCCAGCAGCGCCCAGGGGAGCTCCTATGGCTACACCTTC
CDR3: CASSAQGSSYGYTF

J: TRBJ2-7
size: NA
D: NA
V: TRBV5-4
DNA: TGTGCCAGCTGCTGGTTGAGCGGAACCCTCTCCTACGAGCAGTACTTC
CDR3: CASCWLSGTLSYEQYF

J: TRBJ1-1
size: NA
D: TRBD1
V: TRBV6-5
DNA: TGTGCCAGCAGTTCCCCAGGGGGAGAGGCAAACACTGAAGCTTTCTTT
CDR3: CASSSPGGEANTEAFF

J: TRBJ1-5
size: NA
D: NA
V: TRBV19
DNA: TGTGCCAGTAGCACTCCAAAGGGGCGGCATCAGCCCCAGCATTTT
CDR3: CASSTPKGRHQPQHF

J: TRBJ2-1
size: NA
D: TRBD2
V: TRBV15
DNA: TGTGCCACCAGCAGGGCGGGGACTAGCGTCCTTTCCTCCTACAATGAGCAGTTCTTC
CDR3: CATSRAGTSVLSSYNEQFF

J: TRBJ2-3
size: few
D: TRBD2
V: TRBV4-1
DNA: TGCGCCAGCAGCCAAAGGGGTAGCGGGAGAGGTGCCTCCACAGATACGCAGTATTTT
CDR3: CASSQRGSGRGASTDTQYF

J: TRBJ1-1
size: NA
D: NA
V: TRBV23-1
DNA: TGCGCCAGTCAACTCAAAAGGATGGGGCTCGAAGCTTTCTTT
CDR3: CASQLKRMGLEAFF

J: TRBJ1-3
size: NA
D: NA
V: TRBV2
DNA: TGTGCCAGCAACGGCCTCCCCCGGGACACCATATATTTT
CDR3: CASNGLPRDTIYF

J: TRBJ1-5
size: NA
D: NA
V: TRBV27
DNA: TGTGCCAGCAGTTTATTTGGGATCACAGGAGGGGAGCCCCAGCATTTT
CDR3: CASSLFGITGGEPQHF

J: TRBJ1-2
size: NA
D: TRBD1
V: TRBV27
DNA: TGTGCCAGCAGTTTCTTCGACAGGGGCTTTGGCTACACCTTC
CDR3: CASSFFDRGFGYTF

J: TRBJ1-4
size: once
D: NA
V: TRBV5-8
DNA: TGTGCCAGCAGGGGGTCCCAAGGGGCGCAGGAAAAACTGTTTTTT
CDR3: CASRGSQGAQEKLFF

J: TRBJ1-1
size: NA
D: TRBD1
V: TRBV6-2/TRBV6-3
DNA: TGTGCCAGCAGTACCCCCGGGACAGGGGGCACTGAAGCTTTCTTT
CDR3: CASSTPGTGGTEAFF

J: TRBJ2-7
size: NA
D: NA
V: TRBV3-1/TRBV3-2
DNA: TGTGCCAGCAGCTCGAGGCGGGTGCAGTACTTC
CDR3: CASSSRRVQYF

J: TRBJ1-6
size: few
D: NA
V: TRBV5-6
DNA: TGTGCCAGCAGCTTCGGGGACCCAGGGCGCAGGGGTTCACCCCTCCACTTT
CDR3: CASSFGDPGRRGSPLHF

J: TRBJ2-5
size: NA
D: TRBD2
V: TRBV19
DNA: TGTGCCAGTAGTATAGGTGTTAGCGGGTTACAAGAGACCCAGTACTTC
CDR3: CASSIGVSGLQETQYF

J: TRBJ2-5
size: NA
D: NA
V: TRBV6-2/TRBV6-3
DNA: TGTGCCAGCAGTTTCAAATTCACTAGCCCCTTATTAGGGGAGGAAGAGACCCAGTACTTC
CDR3: CASSFKFTSPLLGEEETQYF

J: TRBJ1-4
size: NA
D: NA
V: TRBV28
DNA: TGTGCCAGCAGTTTATGGGGGGCCCCAACTAATGAAAAACTGTTTTTT
CDR3: CASSLWGAPTNEKLFF

J: TRBJ1-1
size: NA
D: NA
V: TRBV6-5
DNA: TGTGCCAGCAGTACGGGACTCCGGGAGGCTTTCTTT
CDR3: CASSTGLREAFF

J: TRBJ2-5
size: NA
D: NA
V: TRBV5-1
DNA: TGCGCCAGCAGCTCAATGGCGGGCCTCCAAGAGACCCAGTACTTC
CDR3: CASSSMAGLQETQYF

J: TRBJ1-4
size: NA
D: NA
V: TRBV2
DNA: TGTGCCAGCAGTGGGCGGCAGACTGCAACTAATGAAAAACTGTTTTTT
CDR3: CASSGRQTATNEKLFF

J: TRBJ2-7
size: NA
D: NA
V: TRBV5-1
DNA: TGCGCCAGCAGCTTATCCGGACAGCCCTTTACCTACGAGCAGTACTTC
CDR3: CASSLSGQPFTYEQYF

J: TRBJ1-5
size: NA
D: TRBD1
V: TRBV27
DNA: TGTGCCAGCACCCTAAAGGACAGGGGCAATCAGCCCCAGCATTTT
CDR3: CASTLKDRGNQPQHF

J: TRBJ1-4
size: NA
D: TRBD1
V: TRBV6-4
DNA: TGTGCCAGCAGTGCCGGCGACAGGGAGATTAATGAAAAACTGTTTTTT
CDR3: CASSAGDREINEKLFF

J: TRBJ2-7
size: NA
D: TRBD2
V: TRBV20-1
DNA: TGCAGTGCTTCTCTAGCGGCCGAGCAGTACTTC
CDR3: CSASLAAEQYF

J: TRBJ2-1
size: NA
D: TRBD2
V: TRBV5-1
DNA: TGCGCCAGCAGTTGGGGACTAGGGTCTTACAATGAGCAGTTCTTC
CDR3: CASSWGLGSYNEQFF

J: TRBJ2-2
size: NA
D: TRBD2
V: TRBV27
DNA: TGTGCCAGCAGTTCCCCAGCGGGGTTAACGAACACCGGGGAGCTGTTTTTT
CDR3: CASSSPAGLTNTGELFF

J: TRBJ1-1
size: NA
D: NA
V: TRBV5-4
DNA: TGTGCCAGCAGCATACAGCTGAACACTGAAGCTTTCTTT
CDR3: CASSIQLNTEAFF

J: TRBJ1-5
size: NA
D: NA
V: TRBV6-5
DNA: TGTGCCAGCAGTTACGCCCCCCAGCAGCCCCAGCATTTT
CDR3: CASSYAPQQPQHF

J: TRBJ1-4
size: NA
D: NA
V: TRBV11-2
DNA: TGTGCCAGCACCCAAATGAGGCAGCCCAATGAAAAACTGTTTTTT
CDR3: CASTQMRQPNEKLFF

J: TRBJ2-7
size: NA
D: NA
V: TRBV7-2
DNA: TGTGCCAGCAGCCCTAGCTCCTACGAGCAGTACTTC
CDR3: CASSPSSYEQYF

J: TRBJ2-3
size: NA
D: TRBD2
V: TRBV11-2
DNA: TGTGCCAGCAGCTTAACCCGTCGACTAGCGGAATCTAGCACAGATACGCAGTATTTT
CDR3: CASSLTRRLAESSTDTQYF

J: TRBJ1-2
size: NA
D: TRBD1
V: TRBV19
DNA: TGTGCCACCAGGAAGGACAGGGAGGTTGGCTACACCTTC
CDR3: CATRKDREVGYTF

J: TRBJ1-1
size: NA
D: NA
V: TRBV6-2/TRBV6-3
DNA: TGTGCCAGCAGTTCATCCGACAGGCCCACTGAAGCTTTCTTT
CDR3: CASSSSDRPTEAFF

J: TRBJ1-5
size: NA
D: NA
V: TRBV28
DNA: TGTGCCAGCAGTCCACAGCTTAATCAGCCCCAGCATTTT
CDR3: CASSPQLNQPQHF

J: TRBJ1-1
size: NA
D: NA
V: TRBV3-1/TRBV3-2
DNA: TGTGCCAGCAGCCCCAGTCGCCTGGGCAGGGGCACTGAAGCTTTCTTT
CDR3: CASSPSRLGRGTEAFF

J: TRBJ1-1
size: NA
D: TRBD1
V: TRBV28
DNA: TGTGCCAGCAGAGCTGAAAGGGACAGGGGCACTGAAGCTTTCTTT
CDR3: CASRAERDRGTEAFF

J: TRBJ1-3
size: NA
D: TRBD1
V: TRBV30
DNA: TGTGCCTGGAGTCGGCACAGGGGCTTGTCTGGAAACACCATATATTTT
CDR3: CAWSRHRGLSGNTIYF

J: TRBJ1-3
size: once
D: NA
V: TRBV2
DNA: TGTGCCAGCAGTGAAGGAGCGAGATCTGGAAACACCATATATTTT
CDR3: CASSEGARSGNTIYF

J: TRBJ2-1
size: NA
D: TRBD2
V: TRBV28
DNA: TGTGCCAGCCGAACTAGCGGGAGGCAGAATGAGCAGTTCTTC
CDR3: CASRTSGRQNEQFF

J: TRBJ1-3
size: NA
D: NA
V: TRBV14
DNA: TGTGCCAGCAGCCAACCGAGCTCTGGAAACACCATATATTTT
CDR3: CASSQPSSGNTIYF

J: TRBJ2-5
size: NA
D: TRBD2
V: TRBV19
DNA: TGTGCCAGTAGTCTTACTAGCGGGAGAGGAGAGACCCAGTACTTC
CDR3: CASSLTSGRGETQYF

J: TRBJ2-3
size: NA
D: TRBD2
V: TRBV18
DNA: TGTGCCAGCTCACCAGGGTCCCCGACTAGCGGCACAGATACGCAGTATTTT
CDR3: CASSPGSPTSGTDTQYF

J: TRBJ2-1
size: NA
D: TRBD1
V: TRBV19
DNA: TGTGCCAGTAGTGCTCGACAGGGAAGCTCCTACAATGAGCAGTTCTTC
CDR3: CASSARQGSSYNEQFF

J: TRBJ1-2
size: NA
D: TRBD1
V: TRBV9
DNA: TGTGCCAGCAGCGTAGAGGCAGGGGGCTTCTATGGCTACACCTTC
CDR3: CASSVEAGGFYGYTF

J: TRBJ2-7
size: NA
D: NA
V: TRBV28
DNA: TGTGCCAGCAGACCCTCACACCGCGCTAGGTTCTACGAGCAGTACTTC
CDR3: CASRPSHRARFYEQYF

J: TRBJ1-6
size: NA
D: TRBD1
V: TRBV19
DNA: TGTGCCAGTACCCAGGGACAGGGGAATTCACCCCTCCACTTT
CDR3: CASTQGQGNSPLHF

J: TRBJ1-3
size: once
D: NA
V: TRBV19
DNA: TGTGCCAGTAGTAAACGCAGCCGGGAGTCTGGAAACACCATATATTTT
CDR3: CASSKRSRESGNTIYF

J: TRBJ2-5
size: NA
D: TRBD2
V: TRBV19
DNA: TGTGCCAGTAGCATCAGCGGGAGGCCCCAAGAGACCCAGTACTTC
CDR3: CASSISGRPQETQYF

J: TRBJ2-7
size: NA
D: TRBD1
V: TRBV3-1/TRBV3-2
DNA: TGTGCCAGCAGCCAAGTGGGACAGTTGTACTTC
CDR3: CASSQVGQLYF

J: TRBJ1-2
size: once
D: NA
V: TRBV2
DNA: TGTGCCAGCACCCCCGGGACTTACGTGTTTGGCTACACCTTC
CDR3: CASTPGTYVFGYTF

J: TRBJ2-7
size: few
D: NA
V: TRBV28
DNA: TGTGCCAGCAGTTCCCAAGGACAGATCTACTACGAGCAGTACTTC
CDR3: CASSSQGQIYYEQYF

J: TRBJ2-7
size: NA
D: TRBD2
V: TRBV29-1
DNA: TGCAGCGTTGAGCTCGGGACTAGCGGGAGGGGCTACGAGCAGTACTTC
CDR3: CSVELGTSGRGYEQYF

J: TRBJ2-2
size: few
D: TRBD2
V: TRBV19
DNA: TGTGCCAGTAGTATCCCTAGCGGGAGGGAGCTGTTTTTT
CDR3: CASSIPSGRELFF

J: TRBJ2-5
size: NA
D: TRBD1
V: TRBV19
DNA: TGTGCCAGTAGTATCGTCTGGACAGGGGAGGGAGAGACCCAGTACTTC
CDR3: CASSIVWTGEGETQYF